This TCR beta chain was observed in a study of shared clonotypes between healthy human individuals. Overall study: The plates for each donor numbered three CD4 naive, three CD4 memory, two CD8 naive and one CD8 memory. Study-level findings and limits: Rarefaction demonstrated incomplete sorted-subset sequencing despite large depth. Represented diversity, genetic and exposure-history alike, was limited by few donors.

The CDR3 covers 13 residues. The germline V gene has CDR1 MNHNS and CDR2 SASEGT. Trimming cost V 7 bases and J 2 bases, with 11 bases left between them. Comments on this clone: Its cognate antigen is unknown.

Sequenced by immunoSEQ multiplex PCR; TCRdb stores in-frame clones only, minus some. This sample has under 650,000 clones, with 96% found just once. The clonotype comes from a woman under 40 in good health. Material: naive CD4+ T cells sorted from blood. Specified subset: CD45RA+ positively selected. This chain connects TRBV6-1 to TRBJ2-5; D remains ambiguous. This CDR3 is CASTPRLQETQYF. Written as DNA, the CDR3 is TGTGCCAGCACTCCCCGGCTACAAGAGACCCAGTACTTC.